This T cell receptor beta chain stems from a study of blood T cell repertoires in COVID-19. Libraries were prepared by immunoSEQ multiplex PCR; TCRdb keeps only in-frame clonotypes and omits some of them. The data contain 300,000 to 350,000 clones, around 90% of them seen just once; the ten biggest clones take up 3.5% to 4.5%. Trimming took 2 bases from V and 3 from J, leaving 7 bases between them. This CDR3 has 13 residues. Germline loops: CDR1 KGHSH, CDR2 LQKENI. This TCR derives from a young woman with acute COVID-19. The source material was PBMCs or T cells enriched from blood (not recorded which). The rearrangement uses TRBV18 and TRBJ2-5; a weak D match, TRBD1 (5 bases). The CDR3 reads CASSPTREETQYF. Here the CDR3 DNA reads TGTGCCAGCTCACCAACCAGGGAAGAGACCCAGTACTTC.